A single TCR beta chain is shown here with its context. Clones were read by immunoSEQ multiplex PCR, and TCRdb kept only the in-frame ones, dropping some. Of about 80,000 clones in the sample, about four fifths were seen once. The entry originates in a study of blood T cell repertoires in COVID-19. Study information: COVID-19 samples from acute and convalescent phases originated in the United States, Italy and Spain.

The germline CDR1 and CDR2 sequences are MNHNY and SVGAGI (reference sequence). The length of the CDR3 is 14 residues. V was trimmed by 6 bases and J by 6 bases, leaving 17 bases between them. This receptor was obtained from a man aged 50 to 59 with acute or convalescent COVID-19. The specimen was peripheral blood. The V call is TRBV6-6, the J call TRBJ1-1; D gene uncertain. The CDR3 DNA is TGTGCCAGCAGCTCGTTCCAACAGCAAGCTGAAGCTTTCTTT. This codes for CASSSFQQQAEAFF.